These T cell receptor beta chains were read from a single sample in a study of T cell changes during pregnancy in multiple sclerosis. Measured with immunoSEQ multiplex PCR; TCRdb has only the in-frame clones, and not every one. The table has more than 40,000 clones, 85% to 95% seen once. Source: CD4+ T cells from peripheral blood mononuclear cells, taken in the third trimester of pregnancy. These receptors originate from a female donor with multiple sclerosis, enrolled in a pregnancy study. The CDR3 runs from the conserved cysteine through the conserved F or W. The D gene is left open where the match is weak. Not every row has a clone size; where given, it reads once, few, many or a size class.

CASSGGWREGYEQYF	TGTGCCAGCAGTGGAGGTTGGCGGGAGGGCTACGAGCAGTACTTC	TRBJ2-7	TRBV6-1	TRBD2	-
CASSQGLQGPDYEQYF	TGCGCCAGCAGCCAAGGGCTACAGGGGCCCGACTACGAGCAGTACTTC	TRBJ2-7	TRBV4-1	TRBD1	-
CASSLRENSGNTIYF	TGTGCCAGCAGCTTAAGGGAGAACTCTGGAAACACCATATATTTT	TRBJ1-3	TRBV7-9	-	-
CASSKGTGEEAYEQYF	TGTGCCAGCAGCAAAGGGACAGGGGAGGAGGCCTACGAGCAGTACTTC	TRBJ2-7	TRBV21-1	-	-
CASSVDRITYGYTF	TGTGCCAGCAGCGTAGACAGGATTACCTATGGCTACACCTTC	TRBJ1-2	TRBV9	-	-
CASSLVGAPRETQYF	TGTGCCAGCAGTTTAGTCGGAGCACCACGGGAGACCCAGTACTTC	TRBJ2-5	TRBV27	-	-
CASSSQGLLYF	TGTGCCAGCAGCTCTCAGGGGCTCCTATATTTT	TRBJ1-3	TRBV21-1	-	-
CASSTPLAGAGAKNIQYF	TGTGCCAGCAGCACCCCCCTAGCGGGGGCGGGGGCCAAAAACATTCAGTACTTC	TRBJ2-4	TRBV5-4	TRBD2	-
CASSGRVQGNQPQHF	TGTGCCAGTAGTGGAAGGGTACAGGGCAATCAGCCCCAGCATTTT	TRBJ1-5	TRBV19	-	-
CASSLTGRNGETQYF	TGTGCCAGCAGTTTAACAGGGCGAAACGGGGAGACCCAGTACTTC	TRBJ2-5	TRBV27	-	-
CASSPRTGYEAFF	TGCGCCAGCAGCCCCCGGACAGGTTACGAAGCTTTCTTT	TRBJ1-1	TRBV5-1	TRBD1	-
CASSWETSGTYEQYF	TGTGCCAGCAGCTGGGAGACTAGCGGGACCTACGAGCAGTACTTC	TRBJ2-7	TRBV7-2	TRBD2	few
CATLPKREVDNEQFF	TGTGCCACCTTACCCAAGCGGGAGGTCGACAATGAGCAGTTCTTC	TRBJ2-1	TRBV6-1	TRBD2	-
CASSAAGVVQETQYF	TGTGCCAGCAGTGCAGCGGGAGTAGTCCAAGAGACCCAGTACTTC	TRBJ2-5	TRBV2	TRBD2	-
CASSLAGGSSYNEQFF	TGCGCCAGCAGCTTGGCGGGGGGGAGCTCCTACAATGAGCAGTTCTTC	TRBJ2-1	TRBV5-1	TRBD2	-
CASSPSEGYGYTF	TGTGCCAGCAGCCCTTCGGAGGGTTATGGCTACACCTTC	TRBJ1-2	TRBV27	-	-
CASSLSPSPYNEQFF	TGTGCCAGCAGCTTATCCCCTAGCCCCTACAATGAGCAGTTCTTC	TRBJ2-1	TRBV7-2	-	-
CASSLDSGTGSHEQFF	TGTGCCAGCAGCTTAGATTCCGGGACAGGGTCCCATGAGCAGTTCTTC	TRBJ2-1	TRBV11-3	TRBD1	-
CASSPGLDNTGELFF	TGTGCCAGCAGCCCTGGACTAGATAACACCGGGGAGCTGTTTTTT	TRBJ2-2	TRBV11-3	TRBD2	-
CASRRQGGSYEQYF	TGTGCCAGTAGGCGACAGGGTGGATCCTACGAGCAGTACTTC	TRBJ2-7	TRBV19	TRBD1	-
CASSPQAGFLGKLFF	TGTGCCAGTAGTCCGCAGGCGGGATTCCTCGGAAAACTGTTTTTT	TRBJ1-4	TRBV19	-	-
CASSTGGSGSYEQYF	TGTGCCAGCAGTACCGGCGGGAGCGGGTCCTACGAGCAGTACTTC	TRBJ2-7	TRBV11-2	TRBD2	-
CASSQDPSPGGIDEKLFF	TGTGCCAGCAGCCAAGATCCATCTCCAGGGGGCATAGATGAAAAACTGTTTTTT	TRBJ1-4	TRBV4-2	TRBD1	once